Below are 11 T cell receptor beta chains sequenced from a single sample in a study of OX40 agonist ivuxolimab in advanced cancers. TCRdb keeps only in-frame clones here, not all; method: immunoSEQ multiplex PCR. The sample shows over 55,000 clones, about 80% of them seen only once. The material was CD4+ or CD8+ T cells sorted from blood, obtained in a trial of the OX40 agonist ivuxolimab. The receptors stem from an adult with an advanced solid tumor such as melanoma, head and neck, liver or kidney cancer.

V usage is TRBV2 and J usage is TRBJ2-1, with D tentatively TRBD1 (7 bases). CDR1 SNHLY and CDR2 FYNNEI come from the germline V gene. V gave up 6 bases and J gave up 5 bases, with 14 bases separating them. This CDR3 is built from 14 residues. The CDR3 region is CASSYRGGNNEQFF. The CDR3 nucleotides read TGTGCCAGCAGCTACAGGGGAGGCAACAATGAGCAGTTCTTC.

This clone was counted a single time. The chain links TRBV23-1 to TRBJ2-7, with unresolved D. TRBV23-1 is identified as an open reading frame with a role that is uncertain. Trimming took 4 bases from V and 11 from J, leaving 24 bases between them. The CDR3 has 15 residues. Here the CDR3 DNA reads TGCGCCAGCAGTCCTCACCTTCGAGGCCCCCGACGAAAGTACTTC. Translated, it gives CASSPHLRGPRRKYF.

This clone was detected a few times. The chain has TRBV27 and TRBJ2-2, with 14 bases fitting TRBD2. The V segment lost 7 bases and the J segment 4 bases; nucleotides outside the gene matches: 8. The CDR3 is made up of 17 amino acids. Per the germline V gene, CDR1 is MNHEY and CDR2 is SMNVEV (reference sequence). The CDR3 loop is CASTKTSGGAGTGELFF. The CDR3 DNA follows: TGTGCCAGCACCAAGACTAGCGGGGGGGCCGGCACCGGGGAGCTGTTTTTT.

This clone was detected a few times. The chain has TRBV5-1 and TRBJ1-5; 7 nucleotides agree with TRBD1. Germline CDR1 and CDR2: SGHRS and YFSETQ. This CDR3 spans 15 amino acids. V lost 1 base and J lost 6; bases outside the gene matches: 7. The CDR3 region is CASSLQGGISQPQHF. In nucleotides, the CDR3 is TGCGCCAGCAGCTTGCAGGGGGGCATCAGTCAGCCCCAGCATTTT.

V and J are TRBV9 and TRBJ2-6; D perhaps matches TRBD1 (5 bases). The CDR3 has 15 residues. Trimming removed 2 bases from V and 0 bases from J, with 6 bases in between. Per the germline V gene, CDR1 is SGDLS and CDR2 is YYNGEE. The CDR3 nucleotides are TGTGCCAGCAGCGTGACAGACTCTGGGGCCAACGTCCTGACTTTC. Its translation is CASSVTDSGANVLTF.

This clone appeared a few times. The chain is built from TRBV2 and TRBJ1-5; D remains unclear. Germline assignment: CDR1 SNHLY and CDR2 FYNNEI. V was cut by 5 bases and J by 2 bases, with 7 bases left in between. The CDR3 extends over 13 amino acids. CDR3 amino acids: CASSHDGNQPQHF. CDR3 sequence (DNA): TGTGCCAGCAGTCACGATGGCAATCAGCCCCAGCATTTT.

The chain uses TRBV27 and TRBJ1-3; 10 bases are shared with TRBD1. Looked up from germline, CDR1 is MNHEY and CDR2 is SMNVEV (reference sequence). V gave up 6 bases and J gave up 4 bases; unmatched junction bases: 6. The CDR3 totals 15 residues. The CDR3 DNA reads TGTGCCAGCAGGACGACAGGGGGCTGGGGAAACACCATATATTTT. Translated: CASRTTGGWGNTIYF.

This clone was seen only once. The CDR3 nucleotides are TGTGCCAGCAGCGTAGTAAGCGGGGGGCGCACAGATACGCAGTATTTT. It yields the protein CASSVVSGGRTDTQYF. This rearrangement joins TRBV9 to TRBJ2-3; TRBD2 matches at 9 bases. The CDR3 sequence is 16 residues long. After removal of 0 bases from V and 1 base from J, the junction contained 3 bases not matched to a gene. CDR1 SGDLS and CDR2 YYNGEE come from the germline V gene. Together with reference TRBV9 and TRBJ2-3, the CDR3 gives the full variable domain: DSGVTQTPKHLITATGQRVTLRCSPRSGDLSVYWYQQSLDQGLQFLIQYYNGEERAKGNILERFSAQQFPDLHSELNLSSLELGDSALYFCASSVVSGGRTDTQYFGPGTRLTVL.

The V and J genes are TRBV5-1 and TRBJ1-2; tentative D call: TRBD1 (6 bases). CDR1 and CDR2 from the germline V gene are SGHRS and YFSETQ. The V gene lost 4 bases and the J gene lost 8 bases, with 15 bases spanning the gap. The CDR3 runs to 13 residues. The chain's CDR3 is CASSPTGDAGYTF. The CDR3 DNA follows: TGCGCCAGCAGCCCGACAGGTGACGCGGGCTACACCTTC.

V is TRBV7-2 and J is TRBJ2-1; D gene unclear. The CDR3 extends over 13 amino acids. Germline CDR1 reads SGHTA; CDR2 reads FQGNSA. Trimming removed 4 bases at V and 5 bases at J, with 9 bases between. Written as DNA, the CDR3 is TGTGCCAGCAGCTCAGGACCGAACAATGAGCAGTTCTTC. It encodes CASSSGPNNEQFF.

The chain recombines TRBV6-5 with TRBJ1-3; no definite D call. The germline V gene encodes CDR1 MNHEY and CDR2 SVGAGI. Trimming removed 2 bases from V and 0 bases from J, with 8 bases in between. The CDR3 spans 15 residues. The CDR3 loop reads CASSYEWGSGNTIYF. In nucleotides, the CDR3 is TGTGCCAGCAGTTACGAGTGGGGCTCTGGAAACACCATATATTTT.